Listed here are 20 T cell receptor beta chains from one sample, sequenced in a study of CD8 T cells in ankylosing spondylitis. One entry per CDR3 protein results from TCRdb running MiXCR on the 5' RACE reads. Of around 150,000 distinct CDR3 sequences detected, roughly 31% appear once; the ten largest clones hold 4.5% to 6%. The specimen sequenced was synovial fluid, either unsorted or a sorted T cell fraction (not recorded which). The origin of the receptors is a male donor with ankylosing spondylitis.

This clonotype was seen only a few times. The CDR3 region is CASSTGTASTDTQYF. CDR3 DNA sequence: TGTGCCAGCAGTACCGGGACCGCCAGCACAGATACGCAGTATTTT. The chain uses TRBV2 and TRBJ2-3, with D perhaps given as TRBD1 or TRBD2 (5 bases each). The germline V and J ends were trimmed by 5 bases and 0 bases, with 12 bases remaining between them. Germline V lookup: CDR1 SNHLY, CDR2 FYNNEI. This CDR3 spans 15 amino acids.

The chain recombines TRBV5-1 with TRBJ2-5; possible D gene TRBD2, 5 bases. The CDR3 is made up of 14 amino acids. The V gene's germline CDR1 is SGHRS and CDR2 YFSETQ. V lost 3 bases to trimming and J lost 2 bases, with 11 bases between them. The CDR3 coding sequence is TGCGCCAGCAGCTGGAGGAGTCCTCAAGAGACCCAGTACTTC. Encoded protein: CASSWRSPQETQYF.

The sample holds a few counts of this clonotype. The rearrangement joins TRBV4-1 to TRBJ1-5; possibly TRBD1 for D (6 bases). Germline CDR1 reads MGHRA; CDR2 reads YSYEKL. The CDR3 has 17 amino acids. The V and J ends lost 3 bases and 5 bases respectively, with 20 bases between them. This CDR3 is CASSHGSLGGADQPQHF. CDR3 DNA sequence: TGCGCCAGCAGCCACGGATCCCTAGGGGGGGCCGATCAGCCCCAGCATTTT.

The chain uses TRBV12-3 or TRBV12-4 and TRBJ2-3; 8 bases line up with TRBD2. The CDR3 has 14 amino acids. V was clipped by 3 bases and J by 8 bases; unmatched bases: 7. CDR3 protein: CASSFKAGGLTQYF. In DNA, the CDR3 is TGTGCCAGCAGTTTTAAGGCGGGAGGTCTTACGCAGTATTTT.

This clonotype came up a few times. The CDR3 DNA reads TGTGCCAGCAGTTTAGGAGCAGGGACAGGTCCCTACGAGCAGTACTTC. It yields the protein CASSLGAGTGPYEQYF. V is TRBV12-3 or TRBV12-4 and J is TRBJ2-7; 8 bases are shared with TRBD1. The length of the CDR3 is 16 residues. The junction had 7 bases not matched to a gene; V was cut back by 1 base and J by 2 bases.

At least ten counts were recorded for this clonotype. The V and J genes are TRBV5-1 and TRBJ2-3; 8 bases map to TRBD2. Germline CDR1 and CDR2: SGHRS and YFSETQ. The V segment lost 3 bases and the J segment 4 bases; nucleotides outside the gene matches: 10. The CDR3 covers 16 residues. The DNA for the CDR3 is TGCGCCAGCAGCTCCGCTGCTAGCGGGCTGCCAGATACGCAGTATTTT. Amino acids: CASSSAASGLPDTQYF.

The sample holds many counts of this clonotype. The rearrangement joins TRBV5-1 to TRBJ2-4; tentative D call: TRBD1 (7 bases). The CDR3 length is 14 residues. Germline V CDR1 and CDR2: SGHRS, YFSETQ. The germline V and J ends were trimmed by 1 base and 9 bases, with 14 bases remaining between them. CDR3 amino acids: CASSLRQGGGIQYF. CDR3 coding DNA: TGCGCCAGCAGCTTGAGGCAGGGGGGCGGCATTCAGTACTTC.

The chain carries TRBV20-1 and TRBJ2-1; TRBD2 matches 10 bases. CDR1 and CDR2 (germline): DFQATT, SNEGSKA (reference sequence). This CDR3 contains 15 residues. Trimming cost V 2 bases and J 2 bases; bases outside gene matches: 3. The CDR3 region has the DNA TGCAGTGCTAGACTAGCGGGAGTTCCCTACAATGAGCAGTTCTTC. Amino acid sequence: CSARLAGVPYNEQFF.

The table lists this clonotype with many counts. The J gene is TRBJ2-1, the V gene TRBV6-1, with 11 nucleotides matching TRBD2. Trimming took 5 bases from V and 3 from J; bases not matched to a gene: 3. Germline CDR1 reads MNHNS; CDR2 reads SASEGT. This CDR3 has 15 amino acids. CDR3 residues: CASSLAGGNYNEQFF. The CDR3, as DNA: TGTGCCAGCAGTCTAGCGGGGGGCAACTACAATGAGCAGTTCTTC.

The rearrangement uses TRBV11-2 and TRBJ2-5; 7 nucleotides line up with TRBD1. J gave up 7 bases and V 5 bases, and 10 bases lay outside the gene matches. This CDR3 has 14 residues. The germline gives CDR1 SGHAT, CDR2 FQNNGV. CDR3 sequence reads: CASSATTGVGTQYF. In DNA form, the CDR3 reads TGTGCCAGCAGCGCGACTACAGGGGTTGGGACCCAGTACTTC. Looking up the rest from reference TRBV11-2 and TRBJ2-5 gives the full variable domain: EAGVAQSPRYKIIEKRQSVAFWCNPISGHATLYWYQQILGQGPKLLIQFQNNGVVDDSQLPKDRFSAERLKGVDSTLKIQPAKLEDSAVYLCASSATTGVGTQYFGPGTRLLVL.

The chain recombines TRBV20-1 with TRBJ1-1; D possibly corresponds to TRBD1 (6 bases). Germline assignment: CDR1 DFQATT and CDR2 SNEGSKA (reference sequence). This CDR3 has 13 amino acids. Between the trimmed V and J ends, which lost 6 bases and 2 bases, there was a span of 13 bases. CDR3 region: CSARAGANTEAFF. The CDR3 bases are TGCAGTGCCCGGGCAGGGGCCAACACTGAAGCTTTCTTT.

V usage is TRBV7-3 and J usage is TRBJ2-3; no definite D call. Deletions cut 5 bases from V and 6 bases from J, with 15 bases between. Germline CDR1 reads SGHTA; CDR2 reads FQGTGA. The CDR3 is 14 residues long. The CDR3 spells CASSLDSTGDTQYF. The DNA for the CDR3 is TGTGCCAGCAGCCTCGACTCGACCGGCGATACGCAGTATTTT. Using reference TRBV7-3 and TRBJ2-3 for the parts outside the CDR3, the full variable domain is GAGVSQTPSNKVTEKGKYVELRCDPISGHTALYWYRQSLGQGPEFLIYFQGTGAADDSGLPNDRFFAVRPEGSVSTLKIQRTERGDSAVYLCASSLDSTGDTQYFGPGTRLTVL.

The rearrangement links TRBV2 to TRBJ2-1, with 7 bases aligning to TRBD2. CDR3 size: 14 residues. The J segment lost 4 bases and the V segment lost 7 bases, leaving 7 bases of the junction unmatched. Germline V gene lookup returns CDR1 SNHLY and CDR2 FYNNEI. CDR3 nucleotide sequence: TGTGCCAGCAATACGGGACTAAAATACAATGAGCAGTTCTTC. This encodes CASNTGLKYNEQFF. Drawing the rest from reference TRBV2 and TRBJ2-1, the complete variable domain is EPEVTQTPSHQVTQMGQEVILRCVPISNHLYFYWYRQILGQKVEFLVSFYNNEISEKSEIFDDQFSVERPDGSNFTLKIRSTKLEDSAMYFCASNTGLKYNEQFFGPGTRLTVL.

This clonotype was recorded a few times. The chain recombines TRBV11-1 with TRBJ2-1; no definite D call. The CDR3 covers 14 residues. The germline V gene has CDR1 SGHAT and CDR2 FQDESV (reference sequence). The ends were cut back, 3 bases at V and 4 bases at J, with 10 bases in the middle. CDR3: CASSFHGTYNEQFF. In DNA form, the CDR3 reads TGTGCCAGCAGCTTTCACGGAACTTACAATGAGCAGTTCTTC.

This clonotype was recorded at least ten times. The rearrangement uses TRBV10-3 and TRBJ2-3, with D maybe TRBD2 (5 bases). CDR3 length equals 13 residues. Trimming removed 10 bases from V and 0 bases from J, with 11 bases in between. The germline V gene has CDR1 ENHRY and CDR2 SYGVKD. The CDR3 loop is CATGRGSTDTQYF. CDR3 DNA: TGTGCCACCGGACGGGGAAGCACAGATACGCAGTATTTT.

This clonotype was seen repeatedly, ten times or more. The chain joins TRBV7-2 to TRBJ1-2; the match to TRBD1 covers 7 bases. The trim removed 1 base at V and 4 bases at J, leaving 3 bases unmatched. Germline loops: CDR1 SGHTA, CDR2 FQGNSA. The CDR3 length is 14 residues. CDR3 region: CASSLGGGTYGYTF. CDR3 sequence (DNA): TGTGCCAGCAGCTTAGGAGGGGGCACCTATGGCTACACCTTC.

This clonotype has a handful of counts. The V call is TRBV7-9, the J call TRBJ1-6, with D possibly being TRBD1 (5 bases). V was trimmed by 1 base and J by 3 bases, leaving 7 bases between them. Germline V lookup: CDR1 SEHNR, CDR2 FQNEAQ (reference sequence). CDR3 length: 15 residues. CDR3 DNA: TGTGCCAGCAGCTTAGGGACATTCTATAATTCACCCCTCCACTTT. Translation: CASSLGTFYNSPLHF.

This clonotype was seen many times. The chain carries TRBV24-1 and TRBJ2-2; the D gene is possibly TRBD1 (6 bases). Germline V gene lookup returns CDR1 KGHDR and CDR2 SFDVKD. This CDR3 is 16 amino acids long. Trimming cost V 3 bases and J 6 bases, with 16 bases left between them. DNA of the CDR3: TGTGCCACCAGTGATCCGACAGGACCCAGGGCCGGGGAGCTGTTTTTT. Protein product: CATSDPTGPRAGELFF.

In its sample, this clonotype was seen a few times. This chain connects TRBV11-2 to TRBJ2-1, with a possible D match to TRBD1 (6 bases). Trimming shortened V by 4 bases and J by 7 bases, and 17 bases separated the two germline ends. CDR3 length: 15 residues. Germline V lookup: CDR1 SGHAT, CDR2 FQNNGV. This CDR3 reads CASSSTGVSLNEQFF. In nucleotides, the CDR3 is TGTGCCAGCAGCTCGACAGGCGTCTCTTTGAATGAGCAGTTCTTC. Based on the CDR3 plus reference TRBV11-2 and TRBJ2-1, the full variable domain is EAGVAQSPRYKIIEKRQSVAFWCNPISGHATLYWYQQILGQGPKLLIQFQNNGVVDDSQLPKDRFSAERLKGVDSTLKIQPAKLEDSAVYLCASSSTGVSLNEQFFGPGTRLTVL.

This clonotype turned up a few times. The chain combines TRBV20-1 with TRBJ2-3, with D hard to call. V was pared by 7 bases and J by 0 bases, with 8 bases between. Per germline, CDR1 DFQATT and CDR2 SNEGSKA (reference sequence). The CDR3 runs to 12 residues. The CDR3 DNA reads TGCAGTGGGTTACCTAGCACAGATACGCAGTATTTT. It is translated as CSGLPSTDTQYF.